This T cell receptor beta chain was found in a study of blood T cell repertoires in COVID-19. The germline gives CDR1 SGHVS, CDR2 FNYEAQ. V shed 4 bases and J shed 0 bases, with 10 bases lying between them. The CDR3 is 15 residues long. Using immunoSEQ multiplex PCR, the repertoire was profiled, and TCRdb retains in-frame clones only, with some absent. The table records around 320,000 clones, approximately 85% of them present only once. This receptor was obtained from a human donor in a cohort sampled during active COVID-19. The sequenced material came from peripheral blood. The V call is TRBV7-6, the J call TRBJ1-5; no firm D call. The CDR3 here is CASSSQSYSNQPQHF. The CDR3 region has the DNA TGTGCCAGCAGCTCACAGAGTTATAGCAATCAGCCCCAGCATTTT.